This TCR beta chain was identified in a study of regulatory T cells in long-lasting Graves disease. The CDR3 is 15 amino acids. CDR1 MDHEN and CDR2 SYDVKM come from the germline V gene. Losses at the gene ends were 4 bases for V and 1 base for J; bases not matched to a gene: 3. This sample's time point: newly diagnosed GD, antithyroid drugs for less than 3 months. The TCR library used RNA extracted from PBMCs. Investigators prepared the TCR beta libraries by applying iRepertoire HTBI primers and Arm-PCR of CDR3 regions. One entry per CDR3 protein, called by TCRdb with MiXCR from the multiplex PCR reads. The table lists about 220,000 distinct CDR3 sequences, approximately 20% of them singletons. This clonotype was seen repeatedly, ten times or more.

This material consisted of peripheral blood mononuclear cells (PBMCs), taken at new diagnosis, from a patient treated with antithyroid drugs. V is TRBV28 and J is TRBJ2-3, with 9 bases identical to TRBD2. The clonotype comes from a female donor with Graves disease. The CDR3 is CASSSRLAGTDTQYF. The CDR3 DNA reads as TGTGCCAGCAGTTCCCGACTAGCGGGCACAGATACGCAGTATTTT.